The 21 T cell receptor beta chains below were found in one sample sequenced in a study of blood T cell repertoires in COVID-19. Data came from immunoSEQ multiplex PCR; TCRdb stores just in-frame clones and leaves some out. The sample holds some 200,000 clones, 70% to 90% seen once. The sequencing sample was made of peripheral blood. The source of these receptors is a human donor in a cohort sampled during active COVID-19.

V usage is TRBV6-4 and J usage is TRBJ2-3, with TRBD2 matching 7 bases. Trimming removed 8 bases from V and 4 bases from J; junction bases left unmatched: 12. CDR1 and CDR2 (germline): MRHNA, SNTAGT. This CDR3 comprises 15 residues. The CDR3, as DNA: TGTGCCAGCGCCCCTAGCGGAGATCCAGCAGATACGCAGTATTTT. Amino acid sequence: CASAPSGDPADTQYF.

The V call is TRBV9, the J call TRBJ2-1; TRBD2 might be the D (5 bases). Germline values: CDR1 SGDLS, CDR2 YYNGEE. Deletions cut 2 bases from V and 8 bases from J, with 11 bases between. The length of the CDR3 is 13 residues. The CDR3 sequence is CASSVTSGHEQFF. CDR3 in DNA: TGTGCCAGCAGCGTTACTAGTGGCCATGAGCAGTTCTTC.

The chain has TRBV6-5 and TRBJ1-2, with no clear D. Germline CDR1 and CDR2: MNHEY and SVGAGI. The CDR3 loop spans 11 amino acids. The V gene lost 6 bases and the J gene lost 6 bases, with 8 bases spanning the gap. The CDR3 DNA reads TGTGCCAGCAGCCCCCTCGATGGCTACACCTTC. It translates to CASSPLDGYTF.

The chain joins TRBV6-5 to TRBJ1-2; 9 bases line up with TRBD1. CDR3 length: 15 amino acids. Trimming at V came to 4 bases and at J to 8 bases, leaving 11 bases not matched to a gene. Per the germline V gene, CDR1 is MNHEY and CDR2 is SVGAGI. CDR3 bases: TGTGCCAGCAGTTCCGCCGGGACAGGGAATAGAGGCTACACCTTC. It codes for CASSSAGTGNRGYTF.

The V call is TRBV19, the J call TRBJ2-1; a weak D match, TRBD2 (6 bases). The CDR3 runs to 14 residues. The germline CDR1 and CDR2 sequences are LNHDA and SQIVND (reference sequence). Trimming stripped 10 bases from V and 6 bases from J, with 19 bases between. CDR3 sequence reads: CATKWGREPNEQFF. The CDR3 DNA follows: TGTGCCACCAAGTGGGGTCGGGAGCCCAATGAGCAGTTCTTC. Filled out from reference TRBV19 and TRBJ2-1, the complete variable domain reads DGGITQSPKYLFRKEGQNVTLSCEQNLNHDAMYWYRQDPGQGLRLIYYSQIVNDFQKGDIAEGYSVSREKKESFPLTVTSAQKNPTAFYLCATKWGREPNEQFFGPGTRLTVL.

The V and J genes are TRBV6-5 and TRBJ2-1; D is ambiguous. This CDR3 contains 14 residues. Trimming cost V 3 bases and J 6 bases, with 12 bases left between them. From germline, CDR1 is MNHEY and CDR2 SVGAGI. CDR3 amino acids: CASSYLSNTNEQFF. The CDR3 DNA sequence: TGTGCCAGCAGTTATTTATCGAACACCAATGAGCAGTTCTTC.

The CDR3 DNA follows: TGTGCCAGCAGCCGGGGGACTAGCGGGGTCGGGAGTACGCAGTATTTT. Its translation: CASSRGTSGVGSTQYF. The chain combines TRBV5-6 with TRBJ2-3; 13 nucleotides line up with TRBD2. This CDR3 is built from 16 residues. Germline values: CDR1 SGHDT, CDR2 YYEEEE. V gave up 4 bases and J gave up 8 bases; unmatched junction bases: 10. Using reference TRBV5-6 and TRBJ2-3 for the parts outside the CDR3, the full variable domain is DAGVTQSPTHLIKTRGQQVTLRCSPKSGHDTVSWYQQALGQGPQFIFQYYEEEERQRGNFPDRFSGHQFPNYSSELNVNALLLGDSALYLCASSRGTSGVGSTQYFGPGTRLTVL.

This sequence joins TRBV5-6 and TRBJ2-7; 11 positions match TRBD1. The CDR3 extends over 14 amino acids. V lost 0 bases, J lost 5 bases, and 1 base stayed unmatched. CDR1 and CDR2 from the germline V gene are SGHDT and YYEEEE. CDR3 protein: CASSLGGQGDEQYF. The DNA for the CDR3 is TGTGCCAGCAGCTTGGGGGGACAGGGGGACGAGCAGTACTTC.

The CDR3 DNA reads TGTGCCAGCAGTAGAGACTTATTCACAGATACGCAGTATTTT. Amino acids: CASSRDLFTDTQYF. The genes are TRBV5-5 and TRBJ2-3; D remains ambiguous. The V gene's germline CDR1 is SGHKS and CDR2 YYEKEE (reference sequence). The CDR3 is made up of 14 amino acids. V was pared by 5 bases and J by 2 bases, with 12 bases between.

The CDR3 sequence is CASSLGGQGPLYTDTQYF. The CDR3 coding sequence is TGCGCCAGCAGCTTGGGGGGACAGGGGCCGCTATACACAGATACGCAGTATTTT. The rearrangement joins TRBV5-1 to TRBJ2-3; 10 bases map to TRBD1. Germline CDR1 and CDR2: SGHRS and YFSETQ. This CDR3 has 18 residues. J gave up 2 bases and V 0 bases, and 9 bases lay outside the gene matches.

This clone was seen a single time. J is TRBJ2-7 and V is TRBV5-6; no clear D gene. Germline V CDR1 and CDR2: SGHDT, YYEEEE. The CDR3 loop spans 16 amino acids. Trimming left V 0 bases short and J 6 bases short, with 19 bases between. The CDR3 coding sequence is TGTGCCAGCAGCTTGGGTGTGAGTGACAATCTCCGCGAGCAGTACTTC. Its protein product is CASSLGVSDNLREQYF.

This clone came up a few times. The genes are TRBV10-3 and TRBJ1-2, with a weak D call TRBD1 (5 bases). CDR1 and CDR2 (germline): ENHRY, SYGVKD. This CDR3 is 14 amino acids long. Trimming pared 8 bases from V and 4 bases from J, leaving 17 bases between. The CDR3 here is CAILGGTGFYGYTF. As DNA, the CDR3 is TGTGCCATCCTCGGGGGGACGGGCTTCTATGGCTACACCTTC.

This sequence joins TRBV5-4 and TRBJ2-5, with 7 bases identical to TRBD1. The junction had 8 bases not matched to a gene; V was cut back by 0 bases and J by 0 bases. The germline gives CDR1 SGHNT, CDR2 YYREEE (reference sequence). The CDR3 runs to 17 residues. The DNA for the CDR3 is TGTGCCAGCAGCTTGGACCCTGGGACAGCCTACCAAGAGACCCAGTACTTC. As protein: CASSLDPGTAYQETQYF.

The rearrangement joins TRBV7-2 to TRBJ2-1; a weak D match, TRBD1 (6 bases). Germline-derived CDR1 and CDR2 are SGHTA and FQGNSA. Trimming stripped 3 bases from V and 5 bases from J, with 17 bases between. The CDR3 length is 16 residues. The CDR3 is CASSFRYRDLNNEQFF. The DNA for the CDR3 is TGTGCCAGCAGCTTCCGATACAGGGACCTCAACAATGAGCAGTTCTTC.

This chain links TRBV7-9 with TRBJ2-3; tentative D call: TRBD1 (6 bases). The CDR3 is 15 residues long. Trimming removed 5 bases from V and 0 bases from J, with 12 bases in between. The germline gives CDR1 SEHNR, CDR2 FQNEAQ (reference sequence). CDR3 nucleotides: TGTGCCAGCAGCCGGGACACTTCTAGCACAGATACGCAGTATTTT. Translated: CASSRDTSSTDTQYF.

The rearrangement uses TRBV19 and TRBJ2-7; 9 nucleotides match TRBD1. Germline V lookup: CDR1 LNHDA, CDR2 SQIVND (reference sequence). The CDR3 consists of 15 residues. Unmatched junction bases numbered 14, after V lost 7 bases and J lost 7 bases. The CDR3: CASNQPGQGRWEQYF. The CDR3 DNA sequence: TGTGCCAGTAACCAGCCGGGACAGGGTCGTTGGGAGCAGTACTTC.

The rearrangement uses TRBV3-1 (or the pseudogene TRBV3-2) and TRBJ2-3, with TRBD2 matching 11 bases. Germline loops: CDR1 LGHDT, CDR2 YNNKEL (reference sequence). The CDR3 has 18 residues. J gave up 6 bases and V 0 bases, and 11 bases lay outside the gene matches. The CDR3: CASSQDLGTSGVRDTQYF. CDR3 DNA sequence: TGTGCCAGCAGCCAAGATCTAGGGACTAGCGGAGTGCGGGATACGCAGTATTTT.

This clone was recorded once. The rearrangement joins TRBV7-2 to TRBJ1-2; TRBD1 matches 8 bases. Trimming at V came to 5 bases and at J to 4 bases, leaving 9 bases not matched to a gene. This CDR3 is built from 15 residues. Germline assignment: CDR1 SGHTA and CDR2 FQGNSA. CDR3 protein: CASSPDRGRAYGYTF. The CDR3 nucleotides are TGTGCCAGCAGCCCCGACAGGGGCAGAGCCTATGGCTACACCTTC.

V is TRBV4-2 and J is TRBJ2-7; TRBD2 aligns across 9 bases. The CDR3 is 15 amino acids. V lost 2 bases to trimming and J lost 3 bases; unmatched junction nucleotides: 5. Germline V gives CDR1 LGHNA, CDR2 YNFKEQ. Written as DNA, the CDR3 is TGTGCCAGCAGCCAATTAGCGGGGGCTCTCTACGAGCAGTACTTC. This codes for CASSQLAGALYEQYF.

The gene calls are TRBV5-1 and TRBJ2-1; 8 nucleotides line up with TRBD1. CDR1 SGHRS and CDR2 YFSETQ come from the germline V gene. The CDR3 is made up of 15 amino acids. The J segment lost 8 bases and the V segment lost 0 bases, leaving 7 bases of the junction unmatched. This chain's CDR3 is CASSLGQGAIDEQFF. The CDR3 DNA follows: TGCGCCAGCAGCTTGGGGCAGGGGGCGATCGATGAGCAGTTCTTC.

The chain combines TRBV7-9 with TRBJ2-1, with TRBD2 matching over 12 bases. CDR3 length equals 15 residues. CDR1 SEHNR and CDR2 FQNEAQ come from the germline V gene (reference sequence). The ends lost 4 bases at V and 3 bases at J; junction bases unmatched: 1. The CDR3 DNA follows: TGTGCCAGCAGCTCACTAGCGGGGGGCTACAATGAGCAGTTCTTC. Its protein product is CASSSLAGGYNEQFF.